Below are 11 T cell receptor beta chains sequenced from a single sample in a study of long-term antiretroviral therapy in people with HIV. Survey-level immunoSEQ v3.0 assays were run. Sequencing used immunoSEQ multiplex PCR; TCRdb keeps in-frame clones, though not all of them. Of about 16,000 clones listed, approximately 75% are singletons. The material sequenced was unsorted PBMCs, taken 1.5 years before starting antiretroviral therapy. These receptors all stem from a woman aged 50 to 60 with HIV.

CDR3 bases: TGTGCCAGCAGCTTAGTCCATAGCAATCAGCCCCAGCATTTT. It translates to CASSLVHSNQPQHF. This chain joins TRBV7-2 and TRBJ1-5; D not certain. The germline gives CDR1 SGHTA, CDR2 FQGNSA. The V end was cut by 1 base, the J end by 0 bases, with 4 bases between. There are 14 residues in the CDR3. Full variable domain (missing parts from reference TRBV7-2 and TRBJ1-5): GAGVSQSPSNKVTEKGKDVELRCDPISGHTALYWYRQSLGQGLEFLIYFQGNSAPDKSGLPSDRFSAERTGGSVSTLTIQRTQQEDSAVYLCASSLVHSNQPQHFGDGTRLSIL.

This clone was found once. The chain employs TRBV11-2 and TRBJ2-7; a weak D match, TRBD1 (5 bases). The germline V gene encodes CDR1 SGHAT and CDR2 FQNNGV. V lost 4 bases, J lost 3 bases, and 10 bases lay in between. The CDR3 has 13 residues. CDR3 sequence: CASSYHDSYEQYF. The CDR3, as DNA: TGTGCCAGCAGCTACCACGACAGCTACGAGCAGTACTTC.

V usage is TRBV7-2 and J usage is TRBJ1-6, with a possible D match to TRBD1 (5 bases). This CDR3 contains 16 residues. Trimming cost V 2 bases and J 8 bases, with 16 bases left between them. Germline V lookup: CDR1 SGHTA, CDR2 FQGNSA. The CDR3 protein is CASSLHGARRDSPLHF. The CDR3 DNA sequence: TGTGCCAGCAGCTTACACGGGGCTCGCCGGGATTCACCCCTCCACTTT.

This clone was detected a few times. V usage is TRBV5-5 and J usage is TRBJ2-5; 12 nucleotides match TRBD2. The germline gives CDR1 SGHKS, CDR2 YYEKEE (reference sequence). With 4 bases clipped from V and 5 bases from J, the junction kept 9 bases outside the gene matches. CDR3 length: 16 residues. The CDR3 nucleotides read TGTGCCAGCAGCCCTAGCGGGGGGGCAGGTTGGGAGACCCAGTACTTC. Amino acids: CASSPSGGAGWETQYF.

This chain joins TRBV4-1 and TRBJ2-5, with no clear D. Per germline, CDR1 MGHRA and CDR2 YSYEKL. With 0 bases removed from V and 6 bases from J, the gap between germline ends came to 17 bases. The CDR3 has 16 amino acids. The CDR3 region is CASSQERQPPIQTQYF. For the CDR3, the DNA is TGCGCCAGCAGCCAAGAACGGCAACCCCCAATTCAGACCCAGTACTTC.

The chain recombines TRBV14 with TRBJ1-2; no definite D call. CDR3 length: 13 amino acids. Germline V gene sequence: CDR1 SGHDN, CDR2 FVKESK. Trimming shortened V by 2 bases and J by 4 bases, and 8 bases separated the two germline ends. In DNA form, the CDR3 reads TGTGCCAGCAGCCAATGGGCGGGCTATGGCTACACCTTC. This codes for CASSQWAGYGYTF.

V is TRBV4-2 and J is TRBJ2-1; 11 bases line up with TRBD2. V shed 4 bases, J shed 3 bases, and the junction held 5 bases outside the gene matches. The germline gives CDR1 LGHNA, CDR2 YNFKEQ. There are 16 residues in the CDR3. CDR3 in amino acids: CASSPLLAGGYNEQFF. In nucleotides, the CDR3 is TGTGCCAGCAGCCCCCTGCTAGCGGGGGGCTACAATGAGCAGTTCTTC.

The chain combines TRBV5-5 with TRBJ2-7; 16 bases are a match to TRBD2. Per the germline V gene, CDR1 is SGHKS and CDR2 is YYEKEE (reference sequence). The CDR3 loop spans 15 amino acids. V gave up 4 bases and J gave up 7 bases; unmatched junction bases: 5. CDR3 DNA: TGTGCCAGCAGCGTGGGACTAGCGGGGGGGTGGGAGCAGTACTTC. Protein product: CASSVGLAGGWEQYF.

CDR3 nucleotide sequence: TGTGCCAGCAGCTTACGGTCAGTGGGAGAGACCCAGTACTTC. As protein: CASSLRSVGETQYF. The chain uses TRBV11-3 and TRBJ2-5, with no clear D. The ends were cut back, 2 bases at V and 4 bases at J, with 11 bases in the middle. CDR3 length: 14 residues. The germline V gene encodes CDR1 SGHNT and CDR2 YENEEA.

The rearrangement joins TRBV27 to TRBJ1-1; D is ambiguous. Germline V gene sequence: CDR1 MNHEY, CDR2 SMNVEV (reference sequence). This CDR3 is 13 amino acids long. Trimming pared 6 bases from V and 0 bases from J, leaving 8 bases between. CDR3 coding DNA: TGTGCCAGCAGCTTCTACATGAACACTGAAGCTTTCTTT. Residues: CASSFYMNTEAFF.

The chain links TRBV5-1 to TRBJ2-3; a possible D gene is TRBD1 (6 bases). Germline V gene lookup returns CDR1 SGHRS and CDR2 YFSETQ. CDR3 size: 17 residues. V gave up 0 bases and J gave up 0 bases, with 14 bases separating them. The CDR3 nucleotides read TGCGCCAGCAGCTTGGAAGGGACACACGCGAGCACAGATACGCAGTATTTT. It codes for CASSLEGTHASTDTQYF.